Listed here are 4 T cell receptor beta chains from one sample, sequenced in a study of blood T cell repertoires in COVID-19. TCRdb keeps only in-frame clones here, not all; method: immunoSEQ multiplex PCR. The sample lists about 180,000 clones; over 70% were seen once. Sequencing input: peripheral blood. All receptors derive from a woman in her thirties or forties with COVID-19, enrolled during active disease.

The CDR3 nucleotides read TGTGCCAGCAGTTACGCTACCCCCGGGACAGGGGGACGAAAACTGTTTTTT. It specifies CASSYATPGTGGRKLFF. This chain uses TRBV6-2 or TRBV6-3 with TRBJ1-4; 11 bases are shared with TRBD1. The V gene end was trimmed by 2 bases and the J gene end by 10 bases; junction bases not matched to a gene: 12. Germline V gene data show CDR1 as MNHEY and CDR2 as SVGEGT. The CDR3 spans 17 residues.

This chain uses TRBV3-1 (or the pseudogene TRBV3-2) with TRBJ2-5; 10 bases align to TRBD2. Germline V gives CDR1 LGHDT, CDR2 YNNKEL (reference sequence). The CDR3 has 15 residues. J lost 4 bases, V lost 4 bases, and 6 bases had no gene match. The CDR3 sequence: CASSPPGLASETQYF. CDR3 in DNA: TGTGCCAGCAGCCCCCCGGGACTAGCGTCAGAGACCCAGTACTTC.

This chain joins TRBV24-1 and TRBJ2-1, with D maybe TRBD1 (6 bases). Germline V gene lookup returns CDR1 KGHDR and CDR2 SFDVKD. V was pared by 3 bases and J by 9 bases, with 11 bases between. The length of the CDR3 is 13 residues. This CDR3 reads CATSDTGYGEQFF. The CDR3 DNA reads TGTGCCACCAGTGATACAGGGTACGGTGAGCAGTTCTTC.

The chain links TRBV7-3 to TRBJ2-2; 8 positions match TRBD1. The trim removed 5 bases at V and 6 bases at J, leaving 2 bases unmatched. The CDR3 contains 13 residues. Germline V gene lookup returns CDR1 SGHTA and CDR2 FQGTGA. The CDR3 DNA sequence: TGTGCCAGCAGCCCAGGGGGCCCCGGGGAGCTGTTTTTT. Amino acid sequence: CASSPGGPGELFF.